A single TCR beta chain is shown here with its context. This CDR3 contains 13 residues. Between the trimmed V and J ends, which lost 5 bases and 9 bases, there was a span of 16 bases. In germline, CDR1 is SGHTA, CDR2 FQGNSA. The source of the sample is a study of cytomegalovirus exposure and HLA in healthy donors. This PCR relied on a set of 60 Vbeta primers and 13 Jbeta primers. Generated by immunoSEQ multiplex PCR, the TCRdb table keeps only in-frame clones and is missing some. The sample has some 100,000 clones; roughly three quarters are singletons. The sample was PBMCs. The chain uses TRBV7-2 and TRBJ1-1; D not certain. The TCR sequence derives from a female donor in good health and CMV-seropositive. CDR3 in DNA: TGTGCCAGCAGCACCCCTCGGCGGGTCCAAGCTTTCTTT. This sequence encodes CASSTPRRVQAFF.